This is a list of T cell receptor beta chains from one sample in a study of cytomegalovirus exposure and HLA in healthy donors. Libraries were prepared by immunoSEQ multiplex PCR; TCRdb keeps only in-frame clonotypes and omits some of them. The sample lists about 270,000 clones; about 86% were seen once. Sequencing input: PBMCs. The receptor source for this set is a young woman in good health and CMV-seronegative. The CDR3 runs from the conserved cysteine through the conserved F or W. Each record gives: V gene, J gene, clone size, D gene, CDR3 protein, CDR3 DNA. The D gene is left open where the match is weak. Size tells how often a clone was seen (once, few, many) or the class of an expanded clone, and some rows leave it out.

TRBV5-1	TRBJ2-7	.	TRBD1	CASSLGDRGVVYEQYF	TGCGCCAGCAGCTTGGGGGACAGGGGCGTTGTCTACGAGCAGTACTTC
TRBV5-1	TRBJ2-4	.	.	CASSYNRENIQYF	TGCGCCAGCAGCTATAACAGGGAGAACATTCAGTACTTC
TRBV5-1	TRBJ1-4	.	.	CASSLQGWQEKLFF	TGCGCCAGCAGCCTGCAGGGGTGGCAGGAAAAACTGTTTTTT
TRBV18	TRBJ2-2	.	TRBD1	CASSVEGAPNTGELFF	TGTGCCAGCTCAGTAGAGGGGGCCCCGAACACCGGGGAGCTGTTTTTT
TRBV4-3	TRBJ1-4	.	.	CASSQGEGRANEKLFF	TGCGCCAGCAGCCAAGGGGAGGGGAGGGCTAATGAAAAACTGTTTTTT
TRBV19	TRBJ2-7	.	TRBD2	CASSIGGAGRYEQYF	TGTGCCAGTAGTATCGGTGGAGCGGGGAGATACGAGCAGTACTTC
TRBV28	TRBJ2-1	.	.	CASRWGSRNNEQFF	TGTGCCAGCAGATGGGGCTCGCGCAACAATGAGCAGTTCTTC
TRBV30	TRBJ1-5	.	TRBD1	CAWRGRGYQPQHF	TGTGCCTGGAGGGGCAGGGGGTACCAGCCCCAGCATTTT
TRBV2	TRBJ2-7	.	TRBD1	CASSTGTGGYEQYF	TGTGCCAGCAGCACCGGGACAGGGGGGTACGAGCAGTACTTC
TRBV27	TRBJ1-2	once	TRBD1	CASRTRTGDFNYGYTF	TGTGCCAGCAGGACGAGGACAGGGGATTTTAACTATGGCTACACCTTC
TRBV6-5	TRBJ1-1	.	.	CASRNMKITEAFF	TGTGCCAGCAGGAACATGAAGATCACTGAAGCTTTCTTT
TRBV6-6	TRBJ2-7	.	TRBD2	CASSVGLASYEQYF	TGTGCCAGCAGTGTCGGACTAGCCAGTTACGAGCAGTACTTC
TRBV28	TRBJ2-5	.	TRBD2	CASSDPGGGETQYF	TGTGCCAGCAGTGACCCCGGGGGAGGGGAGACCCAGTACTTC
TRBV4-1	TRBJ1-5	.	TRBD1	CASRAGGNSNQPQHF	TGCGCCAGCAGGGCAGGGGGAAATAGCAATCAGCCCCAGCATTTT
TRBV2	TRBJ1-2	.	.	CASRATVSNYGYTF	TGTGCCAGCAGAGCGACAGTTTCTAACTATGGCTACACCTTC
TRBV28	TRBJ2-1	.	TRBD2	CASSLFSGDPYNEQFF	TGTGCCAGCAGTTTGTTTAGCGGGGACCCCTACAATGAGCAGTTCTTC
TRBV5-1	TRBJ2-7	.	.	CASSSRQGGSYEQYF	TGCGCCAGCAGCTCCCGACAGGGAGGCTCCTACGAGCAGTACTTC
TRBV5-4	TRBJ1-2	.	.	CASSETGGGLYGYTF	TGTGCCAGCAGCGAGACAGGCGGTGGTCTCTATGGCTACACCTTC
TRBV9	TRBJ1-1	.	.	CASSVGGEDPEAFF	TGTGCCAGCAGCGTAGGAGGGGAGGACCCTGAAGCTTTCTTT
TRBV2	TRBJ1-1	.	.	CASRTVQTGPNTEAFF	TGTGCCAGCAGAACGGTTCAGACAGGCCCGAACACTGAAGCTTTCTTT
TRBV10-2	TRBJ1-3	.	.	CASSDFVSRGGNTIYF	TGCGCCAGCAGTGATTTCGTCTCCCGGGGTGGAAACACCATATATTTT
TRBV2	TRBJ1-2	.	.	CASSEEGVGVYGYTF	TGTGCCAGCAGTGAAGAGGGGGTGGGAGTCTATGGCTACACCTTC
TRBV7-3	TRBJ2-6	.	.	CASSLNPVVSGGANVLTF	TGTGCCAGCAGCTTAAATCCGGTGGTTTCGGGTGGGGCCAACGTCCTGACTTTC
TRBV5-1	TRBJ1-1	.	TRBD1	CASSQGGGTEAFF	TGCGCCAGCAGCCAGGGGGGCGGCACTGAAGCTTTCTTT
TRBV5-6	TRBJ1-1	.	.	CASSFTYPTGEAFF	TGTGCCAGCAGCTTCACATATCCTACAGGAGAGGCTTTCTTT
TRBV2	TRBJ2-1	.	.	CASSPLGGVGEFF	TGTGCCAGCAGTCCCCTCGGGGGAGTCGGGGAGTTCTTC